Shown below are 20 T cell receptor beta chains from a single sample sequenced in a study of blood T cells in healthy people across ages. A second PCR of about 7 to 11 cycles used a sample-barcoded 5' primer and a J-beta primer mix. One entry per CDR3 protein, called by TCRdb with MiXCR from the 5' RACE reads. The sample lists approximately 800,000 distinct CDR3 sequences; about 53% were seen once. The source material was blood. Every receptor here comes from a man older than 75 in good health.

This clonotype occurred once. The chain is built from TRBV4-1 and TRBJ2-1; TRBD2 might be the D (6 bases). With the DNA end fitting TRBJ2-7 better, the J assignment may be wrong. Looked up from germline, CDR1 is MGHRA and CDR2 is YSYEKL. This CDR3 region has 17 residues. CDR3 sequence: CASSPGGGGSAYNEQYF. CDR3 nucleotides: TGCGCCAGCAGCCCCGGTGGTGGGGGGAGTGCCTACAATGAGCAGTACTTC.

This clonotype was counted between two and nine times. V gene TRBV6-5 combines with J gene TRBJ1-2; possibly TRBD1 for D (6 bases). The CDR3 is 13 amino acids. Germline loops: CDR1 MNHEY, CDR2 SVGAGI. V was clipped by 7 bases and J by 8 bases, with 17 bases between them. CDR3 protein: CASTQGQGGGYTF. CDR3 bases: TGTGCCAGCACCCAGGGGCAGGGAGGCGGCTACACCTTC.

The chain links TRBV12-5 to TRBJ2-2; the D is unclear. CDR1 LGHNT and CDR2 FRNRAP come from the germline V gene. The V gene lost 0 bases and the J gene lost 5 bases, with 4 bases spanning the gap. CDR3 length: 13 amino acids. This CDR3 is CASGLVRTGELFF. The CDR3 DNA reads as TGTGCTAGTGGTTTGGTCCGTACCGGGGAGCTGTTTTTT.

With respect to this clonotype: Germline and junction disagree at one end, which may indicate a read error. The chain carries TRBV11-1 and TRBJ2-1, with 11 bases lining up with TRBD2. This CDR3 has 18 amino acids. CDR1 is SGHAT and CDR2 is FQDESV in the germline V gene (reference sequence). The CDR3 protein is CASNLGRASGRPGNEQFF. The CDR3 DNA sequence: TGTGCCAGCAACTTAGGACGGGCTAGCGGGAGGCCGGGGAATGAGCAGTTCTTC.

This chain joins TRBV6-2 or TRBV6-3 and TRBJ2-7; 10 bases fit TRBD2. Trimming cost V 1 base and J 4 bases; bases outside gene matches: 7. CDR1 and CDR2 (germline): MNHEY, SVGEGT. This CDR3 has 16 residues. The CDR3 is CASSYYPAGGPYEQYF. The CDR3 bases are TGTGCCAGCAGTTACTACCCAGCGGGAGGGCCATACGAGCAGTACTTC.

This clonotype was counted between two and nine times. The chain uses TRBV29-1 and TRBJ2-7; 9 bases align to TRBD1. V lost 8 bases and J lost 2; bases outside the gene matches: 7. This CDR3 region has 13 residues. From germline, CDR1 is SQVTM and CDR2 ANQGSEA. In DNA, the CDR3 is TGCAGCATTTGGACAGGGGTGGCCTACGAGCAGTACTTC. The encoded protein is CSIWTGVAYEQYF.

The CDR3 DNA sequence: TGTGCCAGCAGCCAAGAGGGCGCCTACTACGAGCAGTACTTC. Its protein product is CASSQEGAYYEQYF. The chain combines TRBV3-1 with TRBJ2-4; D unclear. TRBJ2-7 explains the end of the DNA better; the J call may be wrong. In germline, CDR1 is LGHDT, CDR2 YNNKEL (reference sequence). The CDR3 loop spans 14 amino acids.

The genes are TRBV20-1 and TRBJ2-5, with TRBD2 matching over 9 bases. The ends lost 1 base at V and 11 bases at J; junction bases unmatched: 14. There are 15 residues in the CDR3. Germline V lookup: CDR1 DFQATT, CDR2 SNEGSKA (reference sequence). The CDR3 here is CSARAASGGLKEQYF. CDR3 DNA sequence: TGCAGTGCTAGAGCGGCCAGCGGGGGGCTTAAGGAGCAGTACTTC.

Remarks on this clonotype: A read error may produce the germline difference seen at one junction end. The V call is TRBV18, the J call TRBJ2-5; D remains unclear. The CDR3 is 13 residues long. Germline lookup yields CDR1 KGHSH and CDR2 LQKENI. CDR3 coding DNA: TGTGCCGGCTCACCAGGTCCGAAAGAGACCCAGTACTTC. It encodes CAGSPGPKETQYF.

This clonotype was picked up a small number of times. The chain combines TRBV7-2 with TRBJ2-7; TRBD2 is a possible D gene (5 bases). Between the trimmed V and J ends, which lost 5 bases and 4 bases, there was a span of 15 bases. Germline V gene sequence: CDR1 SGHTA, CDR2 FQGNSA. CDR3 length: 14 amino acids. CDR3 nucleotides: TGTGCCAGCAGCCAGCGAGGGCAGACATACGAGCAGTACTTC. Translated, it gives CASSQRGQTYEQYF.

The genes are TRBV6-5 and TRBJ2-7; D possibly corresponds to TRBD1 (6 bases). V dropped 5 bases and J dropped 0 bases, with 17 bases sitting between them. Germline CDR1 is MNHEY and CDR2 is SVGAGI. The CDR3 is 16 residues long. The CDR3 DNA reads TGTGCCAGCAGTAAGGACCACAGGGCCGCCTCCTACGAGCAGTACTTC. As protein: CASSKDHRAASYEQYF.

CDR3 loop: CASSYRTSGISNEQYF. Here the CDR3 DNA reads TGTGCCAGCAGTTACAGGACTAGCGGGATTAGCAACGAGCAGTACTTC. The chain couples TRBV6-5 to TRBJ2-7, with 12 bases fitting TRBD2. Germline-derived CDR1 and CDR2 are MNHEY and SVGAGI. There are 16 residues in the CDR3. V shed 2 bases, J shed 5 bases, and the junction held 7 bases outside the gene matches.

CDR3 protein: CASSLGGRPKETQYF. DNA for the CDR3: TGTGCCAGCAGTTTAGGGGGCCGCCCTAAAGAGACCCAGTACTTC. The V call is TRBV27, the J call TRBJ2-5; possibly TRBD1 for D (6 bases). This CDR3 region has 15 residues. Germline V gene lookup returns CDR1 MNHEY and CDR2 SMNVEV (reference sequence). Trimming cost V 2 bases and J 3 bases, with 13 bases left between them.

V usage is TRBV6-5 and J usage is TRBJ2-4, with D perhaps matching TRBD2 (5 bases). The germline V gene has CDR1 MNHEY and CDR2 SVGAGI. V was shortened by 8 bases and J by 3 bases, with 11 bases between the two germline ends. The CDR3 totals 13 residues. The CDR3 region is CASGRAGKNIQYF. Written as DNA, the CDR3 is TGTGCCAGCGGAAGGGCGGGCAAAAACATTCAGTACTTC.

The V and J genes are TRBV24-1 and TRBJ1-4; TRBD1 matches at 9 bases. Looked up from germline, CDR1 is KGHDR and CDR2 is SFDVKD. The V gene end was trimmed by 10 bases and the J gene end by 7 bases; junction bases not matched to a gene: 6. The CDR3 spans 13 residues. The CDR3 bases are TGTGCCACAAGGGACAGGGATTCTGAAAAACTGTTTTTT. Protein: CATRDRDSEKLFF.

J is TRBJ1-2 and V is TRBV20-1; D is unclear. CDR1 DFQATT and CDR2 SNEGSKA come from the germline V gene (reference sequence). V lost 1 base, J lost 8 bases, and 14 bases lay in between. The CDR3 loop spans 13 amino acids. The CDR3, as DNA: TGCAGTGCTAGAGTGGGCGATAGGGTGGGCTACACCTTC. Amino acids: CSARVGDRVGYTF.

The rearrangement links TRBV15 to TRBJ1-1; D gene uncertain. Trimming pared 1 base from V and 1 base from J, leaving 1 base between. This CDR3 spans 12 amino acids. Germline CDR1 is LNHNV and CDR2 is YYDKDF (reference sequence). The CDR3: CATSRANTEAFF. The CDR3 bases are TGTGCCACCAGCAGAGCGAACACTGAAGCTTTCTTT.

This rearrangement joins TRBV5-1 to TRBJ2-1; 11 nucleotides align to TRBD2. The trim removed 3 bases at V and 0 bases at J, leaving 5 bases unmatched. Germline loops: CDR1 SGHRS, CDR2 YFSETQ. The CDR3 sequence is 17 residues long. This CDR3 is CASSSGTSGFSYNEQFF. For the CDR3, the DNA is TGCGCCAGCAGCTCCGGGACTAGCGGATTCTCCTACAATGAGCAGTTCTTC.

The CDR3 region has the DNA TGCTGCGGGGGGGACGGAACCTACGAGCAGTACTTC. Encoded protein: CCGGDGTYEQYF. The chain joins TRBV29-1 to TRBJ2-7, with TRBD2 matching 9 bases. Germline CDR1 is SQVTM and CDR2 is ANQGSEA. The CDR3 consists of 12 residues.

The CDR3 DNA reads as TGCAGTGCTACTCCCCTAGGGACTAGCCGAGGCAAGCAGTTCTTC. Its protein is CSATPLGTSRGKQFF. This sequence joins TRBV20-1 and TRBJ2-1, with 9 nucleotides matching TRBD2. Germline CDR1 reads DFQATT; CDR2 reads SNEGSKA (reference sequence). The CDR3 has 15 residues. V was clipped by 4 bases and J by 11 bases; unmatched bases: 15.